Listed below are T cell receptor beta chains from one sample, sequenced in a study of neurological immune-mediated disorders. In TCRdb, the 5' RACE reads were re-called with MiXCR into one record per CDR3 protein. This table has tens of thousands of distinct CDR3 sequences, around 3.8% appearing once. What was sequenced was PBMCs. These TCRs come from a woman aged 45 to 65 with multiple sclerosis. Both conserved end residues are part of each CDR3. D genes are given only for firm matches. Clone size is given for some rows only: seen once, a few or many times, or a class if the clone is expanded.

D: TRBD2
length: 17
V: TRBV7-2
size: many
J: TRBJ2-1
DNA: TGTGCCAGCAGCTTCGGGACTAGCGGGCCTCGTGCCAATGAGCAGTTCTTC
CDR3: CASSFGTSGPRANEQFF

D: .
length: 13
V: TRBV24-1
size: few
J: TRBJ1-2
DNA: TGTGCCACCAGTCGGGAAGGTAACTATGGCTACACCTTC
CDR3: CATSREGNYGYTF

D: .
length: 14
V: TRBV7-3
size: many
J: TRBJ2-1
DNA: TGTGCCAGCAGCCCTGGCATCTCCTACAATGAGCAGTTCTTC
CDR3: CASSPGISYNEQFF

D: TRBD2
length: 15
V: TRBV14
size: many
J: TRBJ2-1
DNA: TGTGCCAGCAGCCACCTGACTAGCGCGCACAATGAGCAGTTCTTC
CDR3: CASSHLTSAHNEQFF

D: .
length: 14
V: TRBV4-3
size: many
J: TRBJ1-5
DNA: TGCGCCAGCAGCCAAGATGTCAGGGACACGCCCCAGCATTTT
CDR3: CASSQDVRDTPQHF

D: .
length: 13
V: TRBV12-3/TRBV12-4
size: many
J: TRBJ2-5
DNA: TGTGCCAGCAGCGGTATCTCCTGGGAGACCCAGTACTTC
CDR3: CASSGISWETQYF

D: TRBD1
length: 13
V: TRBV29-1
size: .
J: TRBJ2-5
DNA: TGCAGCCACCGACAGGGACGGCCGGAGACCCAGTACTTC
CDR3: CSHRQGRPETQYF

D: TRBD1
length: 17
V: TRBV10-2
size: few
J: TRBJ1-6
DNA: TGCGCCAGCAGTGAAGACAGGGGGAGCTCCTATAATTCACCCCTACACTTT
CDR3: CASSEDRGSSYNSPLHF

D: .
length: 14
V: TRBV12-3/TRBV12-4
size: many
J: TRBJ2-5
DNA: TGTGCCAGCAGTCACTCGACAGCCGGAGAGACCCAGTACTTC
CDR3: CASSHSTAGETQYF

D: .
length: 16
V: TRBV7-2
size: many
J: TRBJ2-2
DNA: TGTGCCAGCAGCTTCCGTGGGGGAGGGAACACCGGGGAGCTGTTTTTT
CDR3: CASSFRGGGNTGELFF

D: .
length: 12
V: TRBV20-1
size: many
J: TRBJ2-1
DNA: TGCAGTGCTAGAGAAGGACTAAGTGAGCAGTTCTTC
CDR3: CSAREGLSEQFF

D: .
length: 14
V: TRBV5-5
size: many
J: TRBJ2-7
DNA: TGTGCCAGCAGCTTGGTGGGACGGTCCTACGAGCAGTACTTC
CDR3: CASSLVGRSYEQYF

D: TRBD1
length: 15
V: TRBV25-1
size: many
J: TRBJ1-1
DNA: TGTGCCAGCCGGACAGGTCCCCCCCGGCGGACTGAAGCTTTCTTT
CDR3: CASRTGPPRRTEAFF

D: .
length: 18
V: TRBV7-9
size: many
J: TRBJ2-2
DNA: TGTGCCAGCAGCCGCAAACCGTTTGTGGGGGCCTACACCGGGGAGCTGTTTTTT
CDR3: CASSRKPFVGAYTGELFF

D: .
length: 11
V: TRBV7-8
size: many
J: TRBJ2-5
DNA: TGTGCCAGCAGCGTCGCGGAGACCCAGTACTTC
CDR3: CASSVAETQYF

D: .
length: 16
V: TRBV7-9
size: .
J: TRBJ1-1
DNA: TGTGCCAGCAGCTTGACCTCGCTTAGGAGGAACACTGAAGCTTTCTTT
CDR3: CASSLTSLRRNTEAFF

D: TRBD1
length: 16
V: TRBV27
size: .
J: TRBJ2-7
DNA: TGTGCCAGCAGTTTATCTGGAACAGGGGCGTATTACGAGCAGTACTTC
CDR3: CASSLSGTGAYYEQYF

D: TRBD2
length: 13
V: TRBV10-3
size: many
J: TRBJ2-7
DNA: TGTGCCATCAGTGAACTCGGGAGGAACGAGCAGTACTTC
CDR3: CAISELGRNEQYF

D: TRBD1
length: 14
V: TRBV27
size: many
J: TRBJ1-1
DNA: TGTGCCAGCAGTTTTACCTCAGGGGGTACTGAAGCTTTCTTT
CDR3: CASSFTSGGTEAFF

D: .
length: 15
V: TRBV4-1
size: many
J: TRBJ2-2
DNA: TGCGCCAGCAGCCAAACACTACAGGGCGCCGGGGAGCTGTTTTTT
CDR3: CASSQTLQGAGELFF

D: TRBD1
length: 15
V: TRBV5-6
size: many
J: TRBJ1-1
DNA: TGTGCCAGCAGCTCGATTGGACAGGGGGGAACTGAAGCTTTCTTT
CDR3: CASSSIGQGGTEAFF

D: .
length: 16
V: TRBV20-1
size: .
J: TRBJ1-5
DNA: TGCAGTGCTAGCGGGGGCAGGGCCTCCCTCAATCAGCCCCAGAATTTT
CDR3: CSASGGRASLNQPQNF

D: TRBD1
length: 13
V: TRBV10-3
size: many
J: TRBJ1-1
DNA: TGTGCCATCAGTGAAGCAGGGGGGACTGAAGCTTTCTTT
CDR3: CAISEAGGTEAFF

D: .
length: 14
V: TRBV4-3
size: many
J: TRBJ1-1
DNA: TGCGCCAGCAGCCAAGAATGGCCGAACACTGAAGCTTTCTTT
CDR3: CASSQEWPNTEAFF

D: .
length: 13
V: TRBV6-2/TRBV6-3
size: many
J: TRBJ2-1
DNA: TGTGCCAGCCGATTACCGTGGGACAATGAGCAGTTCTTC
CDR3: CASRLPWDNEQFF

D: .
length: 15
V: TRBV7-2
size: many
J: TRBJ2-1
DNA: TGTGCCAGCAGCTTAGCGACAGGCTTCTACAATGAGCAGTTCTTC
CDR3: CASSLATGFYNEQFF

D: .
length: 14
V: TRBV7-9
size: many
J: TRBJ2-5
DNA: TGTGCCAGCAGCTTAGAGTGGAGCCAAGAGACCCAGTACTTC
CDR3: CASSLEWSQETQYF

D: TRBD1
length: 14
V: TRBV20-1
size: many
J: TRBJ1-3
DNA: TGCAGTGCTCGGACAGGGGGCTTTGGAAACACCATATATTTT
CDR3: CSARTGGFGNTIYF

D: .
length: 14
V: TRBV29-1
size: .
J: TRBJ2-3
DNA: TGCAGCGTTAGGATTCTATCTAGCACAGATACGCAGTATTTT
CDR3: CSVRILSSTDTQYF

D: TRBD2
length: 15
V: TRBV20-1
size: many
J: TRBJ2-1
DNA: TGCAGTGCTAGAGACGGGAGGACCTCCTACAATGAGCAGTTCTTC
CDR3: CSARDGRTSYNEQFF

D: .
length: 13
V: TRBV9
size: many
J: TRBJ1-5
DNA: TGTGCCAGCAGCATGGGGGGTCGCCAGCCCCAGCATTTT
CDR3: CASSMGGRQPQHF

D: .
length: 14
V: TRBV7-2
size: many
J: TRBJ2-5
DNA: TGTGCCAGCAGCTTATTGAGTAGCAGGGAGACCCAGTACTTC
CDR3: CASSLLSSRETQYF

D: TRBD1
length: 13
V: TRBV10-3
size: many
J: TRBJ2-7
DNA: TGTGCCATCAGTGTGGGACAGACCTACGAGCAGTACTTC
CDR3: CAISVGQTYEQYF

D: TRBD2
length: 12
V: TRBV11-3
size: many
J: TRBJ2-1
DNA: TGTGCCAGCAGCTTAACGGGGGGTGGGCAGTTCTTC
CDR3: CASSLTGGGQFF

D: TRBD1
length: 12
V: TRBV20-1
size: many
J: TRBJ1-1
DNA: TGCAGTGCTAATCAGGGGGGACATGAAGCTTTCTTT
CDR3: CSANQGGHEAFF

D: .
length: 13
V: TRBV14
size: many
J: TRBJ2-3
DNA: TGTGCCAGCAGCCAAGATGATCGGTATACGCAGTATTTT
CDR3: CASSQDDRYTQYF

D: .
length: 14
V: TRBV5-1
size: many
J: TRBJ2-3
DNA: TGCGCCAGCAGCTTGGACAGGGCCGCAGATACGCAGTATTTT
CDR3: CASSLDRAADTQYF

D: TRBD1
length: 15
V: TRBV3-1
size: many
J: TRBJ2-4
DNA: TGTGCCAGCAGCCAAATCGGGACAGGGAAGGACATTCAGTACTTC
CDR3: CASSQIGTGKDIQYF

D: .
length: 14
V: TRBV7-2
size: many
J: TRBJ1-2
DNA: TGTGCCAGCATGGCCGGGAGTACTAACTATGGCTACACCTTC
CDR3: CASMAGSTNYGYTF

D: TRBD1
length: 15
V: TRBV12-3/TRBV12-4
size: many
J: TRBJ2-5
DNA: TGTGCCAGCAGTCCAGGGGCAGGGGGCAGGGAGACCCAGTACTTC
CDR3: CASSPGAGGRETQYF

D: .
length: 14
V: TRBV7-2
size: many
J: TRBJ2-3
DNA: TGTGCCAGCAGCTTAAAGGGGCGCGAGGATACGCAGTATTTT
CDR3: CASSLKGREDTQYF

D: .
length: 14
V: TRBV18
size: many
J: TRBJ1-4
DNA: TGTGCCAGCTCACCGGCAACAACTAATGAAAAACTGTTTTTT
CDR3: CASSPATTNEKLFF

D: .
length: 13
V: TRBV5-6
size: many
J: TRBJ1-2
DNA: TGTGCCAGCAGCCATAGGGCGGGCAATGGCTACACCTTC
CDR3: CASSHRAGNGYTF

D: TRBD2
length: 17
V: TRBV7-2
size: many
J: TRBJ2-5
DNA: TGTGCCAGCAGCTTATTCCTAGCGGGAGGGCCGGGAGAGACCCAGTACTTC
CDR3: CASSLFLAGGPGETQYF

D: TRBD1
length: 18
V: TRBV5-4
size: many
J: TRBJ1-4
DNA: TGTGCCAGCAGCTTGGGGGGACAGGGTATTTCAACTAATGAAAAACTGTTTTTT
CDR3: CASSLGGQGISTNEKLFF

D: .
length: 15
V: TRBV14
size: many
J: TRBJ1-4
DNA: TGTGCCAGCAGCCAAGCAGGGGCCGTTAATGAAAAACTGTTTTTT
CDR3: CASSQAGAVNEKLFF

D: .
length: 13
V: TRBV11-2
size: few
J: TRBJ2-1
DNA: TGTGCCAGCAGTACGGTAATCAACAATGAGCAGTTCTTC
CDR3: CASSTVINNEQFF

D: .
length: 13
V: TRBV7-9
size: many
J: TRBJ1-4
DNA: TGTGCCAGCAGCTTAGGACAGGCTGAAAAACTGTTTTTT
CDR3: CASSLGQAEKLFF

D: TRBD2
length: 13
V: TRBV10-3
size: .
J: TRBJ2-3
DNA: TGTGCCATCAGTGATAGCGGGAGAGGTACGCAGTATTTT
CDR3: CAISDSGRGTQYF

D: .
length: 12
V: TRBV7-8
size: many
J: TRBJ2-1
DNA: TGTGCCAGCCTTAACAGGGTTAATGAGCAGTTCTTC
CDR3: CASLNRVNEQFF

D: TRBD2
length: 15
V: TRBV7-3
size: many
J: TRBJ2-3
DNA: TGTGCCAGCAGCTTTGCGGGAGGGCCTCGGGATACGCAGTATTTT
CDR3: CASSFAGGPRDTQYF

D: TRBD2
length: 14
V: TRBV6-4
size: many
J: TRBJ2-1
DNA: TGTGCCAGCAGTGAAATAGCGGGAGGGATTGAGCAGTTCTTC
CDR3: CASSEIAGGIEQFF

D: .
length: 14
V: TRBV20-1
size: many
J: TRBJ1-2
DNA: TGCAGTGCTAGAGAACCAGGATCCCCGTATGGCTACACCTTC
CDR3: CSAREPGSPYGYTF

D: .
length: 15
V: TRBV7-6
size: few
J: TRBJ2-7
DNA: TGTGCCAGCAGCCCGCAGGATGGCGGGGCCTACGAGCAGTACTTC
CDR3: CASSPQDGGAYEQYF

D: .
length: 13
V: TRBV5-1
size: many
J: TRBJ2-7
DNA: TGCGCCAGCAGCCCGGGACACCAATACGAGCAGTACTTC
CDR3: CASSPGHQYEQYF

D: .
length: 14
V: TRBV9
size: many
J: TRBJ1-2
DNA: TGTGCCAGCAGCGTAAGGAGCGGTTATTATGGCTACACCTTC
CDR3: CASSVRSGYYGYTF

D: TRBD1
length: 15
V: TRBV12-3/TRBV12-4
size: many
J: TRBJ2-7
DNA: TGTGCCAGCAGCACCGGGACAGGCAGCTCCTACGAGCAGTACTTC
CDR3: CASSTGTGSSYEQYF

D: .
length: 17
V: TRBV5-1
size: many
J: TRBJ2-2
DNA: TGCGCCAGCAGCTTGGCACCAGGCGGAGTACTACCCGGGGAGCTGTTTTTT
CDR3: CASSLAPGGVLPGELFF

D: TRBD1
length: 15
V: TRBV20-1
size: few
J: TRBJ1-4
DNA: TGCAGTGCTCGGGACAGGGGTGGGCCTGGGGAAAAACTGTTTTTT
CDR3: CSARDRGGPGEKLFF